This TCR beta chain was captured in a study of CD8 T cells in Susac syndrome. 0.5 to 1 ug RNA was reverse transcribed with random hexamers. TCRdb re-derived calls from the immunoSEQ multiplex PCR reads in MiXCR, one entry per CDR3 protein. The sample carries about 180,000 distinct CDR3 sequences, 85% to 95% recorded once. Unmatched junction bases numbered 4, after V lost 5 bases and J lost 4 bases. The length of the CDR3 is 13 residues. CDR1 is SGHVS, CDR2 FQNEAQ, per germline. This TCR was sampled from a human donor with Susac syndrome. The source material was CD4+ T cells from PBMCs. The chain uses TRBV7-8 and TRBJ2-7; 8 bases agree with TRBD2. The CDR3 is CASSRGGRYEQYF. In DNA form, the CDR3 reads TGTGCCAGCAGCCGGGGGGGTCGGTACGAGCAGTACTTC.